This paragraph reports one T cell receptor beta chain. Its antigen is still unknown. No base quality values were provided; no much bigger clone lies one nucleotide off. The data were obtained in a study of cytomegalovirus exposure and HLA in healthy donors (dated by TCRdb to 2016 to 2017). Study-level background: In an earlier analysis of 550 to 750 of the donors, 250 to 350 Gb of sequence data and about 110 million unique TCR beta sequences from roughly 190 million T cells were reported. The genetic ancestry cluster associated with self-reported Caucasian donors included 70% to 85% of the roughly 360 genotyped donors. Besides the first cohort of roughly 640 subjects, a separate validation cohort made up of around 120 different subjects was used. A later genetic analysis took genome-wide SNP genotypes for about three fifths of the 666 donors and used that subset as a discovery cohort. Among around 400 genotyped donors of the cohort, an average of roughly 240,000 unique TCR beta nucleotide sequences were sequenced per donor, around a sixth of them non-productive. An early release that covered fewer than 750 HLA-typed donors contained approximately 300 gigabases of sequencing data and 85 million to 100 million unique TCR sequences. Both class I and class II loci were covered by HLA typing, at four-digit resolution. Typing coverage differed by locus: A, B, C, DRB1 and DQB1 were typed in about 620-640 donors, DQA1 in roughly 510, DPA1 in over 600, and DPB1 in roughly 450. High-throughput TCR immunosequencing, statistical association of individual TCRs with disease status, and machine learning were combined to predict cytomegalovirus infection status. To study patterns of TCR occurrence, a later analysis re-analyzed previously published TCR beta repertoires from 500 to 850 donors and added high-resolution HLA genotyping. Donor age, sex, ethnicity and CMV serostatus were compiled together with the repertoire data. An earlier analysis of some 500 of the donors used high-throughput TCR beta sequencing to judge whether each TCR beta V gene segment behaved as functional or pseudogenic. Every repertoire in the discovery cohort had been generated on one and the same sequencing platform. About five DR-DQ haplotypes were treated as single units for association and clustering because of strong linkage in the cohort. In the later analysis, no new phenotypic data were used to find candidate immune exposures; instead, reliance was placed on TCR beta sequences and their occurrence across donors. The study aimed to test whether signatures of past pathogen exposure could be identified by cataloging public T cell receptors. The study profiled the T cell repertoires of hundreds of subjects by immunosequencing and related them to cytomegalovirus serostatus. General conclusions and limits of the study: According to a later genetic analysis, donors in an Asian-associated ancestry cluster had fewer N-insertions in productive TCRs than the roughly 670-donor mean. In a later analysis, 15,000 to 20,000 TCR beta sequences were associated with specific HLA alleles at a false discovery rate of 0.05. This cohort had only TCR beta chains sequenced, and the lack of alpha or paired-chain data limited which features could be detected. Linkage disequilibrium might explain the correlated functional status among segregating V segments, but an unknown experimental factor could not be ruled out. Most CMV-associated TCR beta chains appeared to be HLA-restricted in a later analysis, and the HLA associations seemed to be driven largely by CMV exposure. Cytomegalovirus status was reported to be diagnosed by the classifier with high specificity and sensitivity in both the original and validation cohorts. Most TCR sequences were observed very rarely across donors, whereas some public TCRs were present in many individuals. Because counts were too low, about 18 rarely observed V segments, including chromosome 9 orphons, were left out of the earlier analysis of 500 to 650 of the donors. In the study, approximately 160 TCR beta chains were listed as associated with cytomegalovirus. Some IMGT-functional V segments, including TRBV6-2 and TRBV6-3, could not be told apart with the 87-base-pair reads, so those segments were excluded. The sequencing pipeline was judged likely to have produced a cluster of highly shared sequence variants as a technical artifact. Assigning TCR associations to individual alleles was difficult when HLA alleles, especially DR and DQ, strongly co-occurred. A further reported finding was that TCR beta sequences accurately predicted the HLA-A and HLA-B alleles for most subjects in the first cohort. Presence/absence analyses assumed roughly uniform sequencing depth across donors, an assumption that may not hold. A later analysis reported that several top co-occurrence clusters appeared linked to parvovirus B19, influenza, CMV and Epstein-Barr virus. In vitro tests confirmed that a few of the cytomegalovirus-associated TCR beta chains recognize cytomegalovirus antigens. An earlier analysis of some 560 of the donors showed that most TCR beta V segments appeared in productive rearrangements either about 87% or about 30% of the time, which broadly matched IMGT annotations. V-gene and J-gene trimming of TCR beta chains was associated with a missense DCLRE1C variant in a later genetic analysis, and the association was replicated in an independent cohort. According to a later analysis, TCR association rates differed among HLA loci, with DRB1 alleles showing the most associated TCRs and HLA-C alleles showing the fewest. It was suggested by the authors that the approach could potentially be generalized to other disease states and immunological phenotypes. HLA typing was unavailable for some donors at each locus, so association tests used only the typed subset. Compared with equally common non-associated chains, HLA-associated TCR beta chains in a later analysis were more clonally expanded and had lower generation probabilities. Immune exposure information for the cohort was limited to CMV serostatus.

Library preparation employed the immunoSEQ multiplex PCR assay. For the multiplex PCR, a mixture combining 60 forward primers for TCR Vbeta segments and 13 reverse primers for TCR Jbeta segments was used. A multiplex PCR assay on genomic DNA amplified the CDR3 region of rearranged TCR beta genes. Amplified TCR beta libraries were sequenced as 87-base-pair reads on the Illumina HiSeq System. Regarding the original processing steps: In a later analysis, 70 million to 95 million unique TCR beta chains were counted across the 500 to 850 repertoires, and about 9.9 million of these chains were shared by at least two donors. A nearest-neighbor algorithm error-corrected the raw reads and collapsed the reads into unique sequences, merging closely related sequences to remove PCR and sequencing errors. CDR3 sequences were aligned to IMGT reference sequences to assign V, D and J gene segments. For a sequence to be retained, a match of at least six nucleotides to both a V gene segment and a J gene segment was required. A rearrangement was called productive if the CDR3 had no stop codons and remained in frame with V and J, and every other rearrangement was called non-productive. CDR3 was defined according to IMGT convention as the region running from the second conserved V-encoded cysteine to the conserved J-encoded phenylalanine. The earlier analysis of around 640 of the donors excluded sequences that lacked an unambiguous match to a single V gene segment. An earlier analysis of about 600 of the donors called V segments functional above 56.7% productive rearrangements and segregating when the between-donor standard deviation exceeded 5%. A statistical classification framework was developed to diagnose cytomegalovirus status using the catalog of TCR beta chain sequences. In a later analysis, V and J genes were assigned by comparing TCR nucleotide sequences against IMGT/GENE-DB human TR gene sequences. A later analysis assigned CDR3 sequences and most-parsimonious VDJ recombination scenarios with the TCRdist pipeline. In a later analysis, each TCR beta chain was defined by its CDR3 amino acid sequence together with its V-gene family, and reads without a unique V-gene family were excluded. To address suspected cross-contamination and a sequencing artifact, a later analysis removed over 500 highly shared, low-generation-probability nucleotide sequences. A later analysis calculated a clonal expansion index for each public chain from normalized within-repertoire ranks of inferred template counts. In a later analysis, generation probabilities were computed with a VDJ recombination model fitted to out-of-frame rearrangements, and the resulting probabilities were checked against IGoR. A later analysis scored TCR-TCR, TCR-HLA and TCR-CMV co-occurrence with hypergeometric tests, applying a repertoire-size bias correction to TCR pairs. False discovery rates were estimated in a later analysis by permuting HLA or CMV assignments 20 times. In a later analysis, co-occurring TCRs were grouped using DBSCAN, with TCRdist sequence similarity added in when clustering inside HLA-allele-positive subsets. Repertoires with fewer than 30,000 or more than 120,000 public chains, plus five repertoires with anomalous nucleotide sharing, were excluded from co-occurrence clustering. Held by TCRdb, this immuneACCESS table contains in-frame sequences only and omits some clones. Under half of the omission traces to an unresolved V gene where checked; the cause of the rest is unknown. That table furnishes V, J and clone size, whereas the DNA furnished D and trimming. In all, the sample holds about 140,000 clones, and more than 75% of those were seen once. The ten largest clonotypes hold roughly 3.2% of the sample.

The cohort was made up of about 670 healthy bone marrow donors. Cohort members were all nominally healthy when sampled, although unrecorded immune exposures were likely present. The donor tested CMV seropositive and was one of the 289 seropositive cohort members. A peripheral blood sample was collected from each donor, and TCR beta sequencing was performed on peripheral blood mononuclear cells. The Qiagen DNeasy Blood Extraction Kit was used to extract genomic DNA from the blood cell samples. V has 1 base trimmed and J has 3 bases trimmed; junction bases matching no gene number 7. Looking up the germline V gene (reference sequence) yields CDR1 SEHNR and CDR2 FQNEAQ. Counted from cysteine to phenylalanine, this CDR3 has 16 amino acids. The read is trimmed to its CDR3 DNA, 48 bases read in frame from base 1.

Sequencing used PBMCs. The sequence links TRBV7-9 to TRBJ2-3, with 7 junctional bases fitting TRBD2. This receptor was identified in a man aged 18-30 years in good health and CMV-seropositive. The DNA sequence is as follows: TGTGCCAGCAGCTTAGTCACAGGCGGGAGTACAGATACGCAGTATTTT. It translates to CASSLVTGGSTDTQYF.